The T cell receptor (beta chain) under discussion was sequenced for a study of OX40 agonist ivuxolimab in advanced cancers. Germline V gene sequence: CDR1 SGHTA, CDR2 FQGNSA. With 1 base removed from V and 6 bases from J, the gap between germline ends came to 12 bases. The length of the CDR3 is 15 residues. Details on this clone: No antigen is known for it.

Overall study findings and caveats: Which antigen the expanded peripheral T cells recognized is unknown. On average, a greater number of expanded clones characterised CD8+ T cells relative to CD4+.

Assay used: immunoSEQ multiplex PCR; TCRdb lists only in-frame clones, some missing. The sample has almost 80,000 clones, approximately 85% seen once. This material consisted of CD4+ or CD8+ T cells sorted from blood, taken in a trial of the OX40 agonist ivuxolimab. The receptor comes from an adult with an advanced solid tumor such as melanoma, head and neck, liver or kidney cancer. The J gene is TRBJ2-2, the V gene TRBV7-2, with D tentatively TRBD2 (6 bases). The CDR3 nucleotides are TGTGCCAGCAGCTTAGTAACTAGCCGGGCCGGGGAGCTGTTTTTT. As protein: CASSLVTSRAGELFF. The entire variable domain, with the rest obtained from reference TRBV7-2 and TRBJ2-2, is as follows: GAGVSQSPSNKVTEKGKDVELRCDPISGHTALYWYRQSLGQGLEFLIYFQGNSAPDKSGLPSDRFSAERTGGSVSTLTIQRTQQEDSAVYLCASSLVTSRAGELFFGEGSRLTVL.